A selection of T cell receptor beta chains follows, all from one sample in a study of control samples from healthy donors and cancer patients. The assay was immunoSEQ multiplex PCR, and TCRdb's table has in-frame clones only and misses some. The sample contains 95,000 to 130,000 clones, over 85% of which appear only once. Sequencing was done on a sample of blood. All receptors derive from a man aged 25 to 40 in good health. The CDR3 runs from the conserved cysteine through the conserved F or W. Fields, in order: V gene, D gene, clone size, J gene, CDR3 DNA, CDR3 protein. A D gene is named only where the DNA matches it firmly. Clone size is not always given. Where it is, it says once, few, many or a class for expanded clones.

V gene: TRBV5-1; D gene: NA; clone size: NA; J gene: TRBJ1-1; CDR3 DNA: TGCGCCAGCAGCTCTACCGGTCTCCTAACTGAAGCTTTCTTT; CDR3 protein: CASSSTGLLTEAFF
V gene: TRBV5-1; D gene: TRBD1; clone size: NA; J gene: TRBJ1-1; CDR3 DNA: TGCGCCAGCAGCTTCAGGGGGCAAATTGGGATGAACACTGAAGCTTTCTTT; CDR3 protein: CASSFRGQIGMNTEAFF
V gene: TRBV11-1; D gene: NA; clone size: NA; J gene: TRBJ1-2; CDR3 DNA: TGTGCCAGCAGCTTAAAGACAGGCCCCAACTATGGCTACACCTTC; CDR3 protein: CASSLKTGPNYGYTF
V gene: TRBV28; D gene: NA; clone size: NA; J gene: TRBJ2-4; CDR3 DNA: TGTGCCAGCAGTTCCCCGACGGGGGGCGGGAGAAACATTCAGTACTTC; CDR3 protein: CASSSPTGGGRNIQYF
V gene: TRBV7-9; D gene: NA; clone size: NA; J gene: TRBJ2-6; CDR3 DNA: TGTGCCAGCAGCCCCGAGCATCGCCCGGTTCGCTCTGGGGCCAACGTCCTGACTTTC; CDR3 protein: CASSPEHRPVRSGANVLTF
V gene: TRBV19; D gene: TRBD1; clone size: NA; J gene: TRBJ2-1; CDR3 DNA: TGTGCCAGTAGTATGGGACAGGGTAATGGTGAGCAGTTCTTC; CDR3 protein: CASSMGQGNGEQFF
V gene: TRBV2; D gene: NA; clone size: NA; J gene: TRBJ2-2; CDR3 DNA: TGTGCCAGCAACCGGGACGGCGGAAACACCGGGGAGCTGTTTTTT; CDR3 protein: CASNRDGGNTGELFF
V gene: TRBV7-9; D gene: TRBD2; clone size: NA; J gene: TRBJ2-5; CDR3 DNA: TGTGCCAGCAGCCCTACGGGGGGGGAGACCCAGTACTTC; CDR3 protein: CASSPTGGETQYF
V gene: TRBV29-1; D gene: NA; clone size: NA; J gene: TRBJ1-5; CDR3 DNA: TGCAGCGTTGCCATGGCGGCCAATCAGCCCCAGCATTTT; CDR3 protein: CSVAMAANQPQHF
V gene: TRBV5-8; D gene: TRBD1; clone size: few; J gene: TRBJ2-7; CDR3 DNA: TGTGCCAGCAGCGTGGAGACAGGGGACGAGCAGTACTTC; CDR3 protein: CASSVETGDEQYF
V gene: TRBV7-2; D gene: NA; clone size: NA; J gene: TRBJ2-3; CDR3 DNA: TGTGCCAGCAGCTTAGCGGCTAGAGATACGCAGTATTTT; CDR3 protein: CASSLAARDTQYF
V gene: TRBV5-1; D gene: TRBD1; clone size: NA; J gene: TRBJ1-1; CDR3 DNA: TGCGCCAGCAGCCCGGATCGACAGGGAGGATTAAGAGAAGCTTTCTTT; CDR3 protein: CASSPDRQGGLREAFF
V gene: TRBV7-9; D gene: TRBD1; clone size: NA; J gene: TRBJ2-2; CDR3 DNA: TGTGCCAGCAGCTCCTCAGGGGGCTCCGGGGAGCTGTTTTTT; CDR3 protein: CASSSSGGSGELFF
V gene: TRBV9; D gene: NA; clone size: NA; J gene: TRBJ2-3; CDR3 DNA: TGTGCCAGCAGCGTAGGAGATACGCAGTATTTT; CDR3 protein: CASSVGDTQYF
V gene: TRBV27; D gene: NA; clone size: once; J gene: TRBJ2-7; CDR3 DNA: TGTGCCAGCAGTTTTTTCGGTACCCCTCGGCAGTACTTC; CDR3 protein: CASSFFGTPRQYF
V gene: TRBV4-1; D gene: TRBD1; clone size: NA; J gene: TRBJ2-2; CDR3 DNA: TGCGCCAGCAGCCAAGATCCCCCTTGGACAGGGGCCACCGGGGAGCTGTTTTTT; CDR3 protein: CASSQDPPWTGATGELFF
V gene: TRBV28; D gene: TRBD2; clone size: NA; J gene: TRBJ2-2; CDR3 DNA: TGTGCCAGCAGTCTTAGCGGGGACACCGGGGAGCTGTTTTTT; CDR3 protein: CASSLSGDTGELFF
V gene: TRBV10-3; D gene: NA; clone size: NA; J gene: TRBJ2-3; CDR3 DNA: TGTGCCACTACGGGGGAGGTTCACACAGATACGCAGTATTTT; CDR3 protein: CATTGEVHTDTQYF
V gene: TRBV28; D gene: NA; clone size: NA; J gene: TRBJ1-5; CDR3 DNA: TGTGCCACCAGACAGAGCAATCAGCCCCAGCATTTT; CDR3 protein: CATRQSNQPQHF
V gene: TRBV28; D gene: TRBD1; clone size: NA; J gene: TRBJ1-1; CDR3 DNA: TGTGCCAGCAGTTCTCCGACAGGGCCGAACACTGAAGCTTTCTTT; CDR3 protein: CASSSPTGPNTEAFF
V gene: TRBV12-3/TRBV12-4; D gene: NA; clone size: once; J gene: TRBJ2-7; CDR3 DNA: TGTGCCAGCAGTTCACAGGACTACGAGCAGTACTTC; CDR3 protein: CASSSQDYEQYF
V gene: TRBV14; D gene: TRBD1; clone size: NA; J gene: TRBJ1-2; CDR3 DNA: TGTGCCAGCAGCCAAGGCTGGACAGGGGGTCGCTACACCTTC; CDR3 protein: CASSQGWTGGRYTF
V gene: TRBV5-1; D gene: NA; clone size: NA; J gene: TRBJ1-2; CDR3 DNA: TGCGCCAGCCGCCAGGGATCCAGAAGCGACTACACCTTC; CDR3 protein: CASRQGSRSDYTF
V gene: TRBV10-3; D gene: NA; clone size: NA; J gene: TRBJ1-2; CDR3 DNA: TGTGCCATCAGTGATCCGACGCAGGCGGTCTATGGCTACACCTTC; CDR3 protein: CAISDPTQAVYGYTF
V gene: TRBV5-1; D gene: NA; clone size: NA; J gene: TRBJ2-5; CDR3 DNA: TGCGCCAGCAGCCAGAAAGAGACCCAGTACTTC; CDR3 protein: CASSQKETQYF
V gene: TRBV5-1; D gene: TRBD1; clone size: once; J gene: TRBJ1-6; CDR3 DNA: TGCGCCAGCAGCTTAACAATAGGGACAGGCAAAAATTCACCCCTCCACTTT; CDR3 protein: CASSLTIGTGKNSPLHF
V gene: TRBV28; D gene: TRBD1; clone size: NA; J gene: TRBJ1-3; CDR3 DNA: TGTGCCAGCAGTAAGACAGGGGGCGAGGACACCATATATTTT; CDR3 protein: CASSKTGGEDTIYF
V gene: TRBV3-1/TRBV3-2; D gene: TRBD2; clone size: NA; J gene: TRBJ2-5; CDR3 DNA: TGTGCCAGCAGCCCACGCCTAGCGGGAGGCCAAGAGACCCAGTACTTC; CDR3 protein: CASSPRLAGGQETQYF
V gene: TRBV7-6; D gene: TRBD1; clone size: NA; J gene: TRBJ1-6; CDR3 DNA: TGTGCCAGCAGCCACGGACAGGGCGGTGATTCACCCCTCCACTTT; CDR3 protein: CASSHGQGGDSPLHF
V gene: TRBV6-1; D gene: NA; clone size: few; J gene: TRBJ2-5; CDR3 DNA: TGTGCCAGCAGTGAAATCCCCCCGGGGACCCAGTACTTC; CDR3 protein: CASSEIPPGTQYF
V gene: TRBV5-1; D gene: TRBD1; clone size: NA; J gene: TRBJ1-4; CDR3 DNA: TGCGCCAGCAGCCACAGGGGCGAAAAACTGTTTTTT; CDR3 protein: CASSHRGEKLFF
V gene: TRBV25-1; D gene: TRBD2; clone size: once; J gene: TRBJ2-5; CDR3 DNA: TGTGCCAGCAGTGAAGGGTCAACTAGCGGGGGCCAAGAGACCCAGTACTTC; CDR3 protein: CASSEGSTSGGQETQYF
V gene: TRBV29-1; D gene: NA; clone size: NA; J gene: TRBJ1-6; CDR3 DNA: TGCAGCGTCGCCGAGGCAGGGTCACCCCTCCACTTT; CDR3 protein: CSVAEAGSPLHF
V gene: TRBV25-1; D gene: NA; clone size: NA; J gene: TRBJ2-1; CDR3 DNA: TGTGCCAGCAGTGAGGGCAGGGAGAGGGGCAATGAGCAGTTCTTC; CDR3 protein: CASSEGRERGNEQFF
V gene: TRBV10-3; D gene: TRBD1; clone size: few; J gene: TRBJ2-2; CDR3 DNA: TGTGCCACCTTCCCCAAGGGGATCCGGGACAGGCCCACCGGGGAGCTGTTTTTT; CDR3 protein: CATFPKGIRDRPTGELFF
V gene: TRBV6-5; D gene: NA; clone size: NA; J gene: TRBJ2-3; CDR3 DNA: TGTGCCAGCAGTTACAGCGGCACAGATACGCAGTATTTT; CDR3 protein: CASSYSGTDTQYF
V gene: TRBV5-5; D gene: NA; clone size: NA; J gene: TRBJ1-4; CDR3 DNA: TGTGCCAGCAGCTTGGCCAGGCAGGGGAGTCATGAAAAACTGTTTTTT; CDR3 protein: CASSLARQGSHEKLFF
V gene: TRBV12-5; D gene: TRBD1; clone size: NA; J gene: TRBJ1-5; CDR3 DNA: TGTGCTAGTGGTTTGGCCCCGACAGGGAAAAATCAGCCCCAGCATTTT; CDR3 protein: CASGLAPTGKNQPQHF
V gene: TRBV5-1; D gene: NA; clone size: NA; J gene: TRBJ1-5; CDR3 DNA: TGCGCCAGCAGCTTGACAGAGTTTAGCAATCAGCCCCAGCATTTT; CDR3 protein: CASSLTEFSNQPQHF
V gene: TRBV5-6; D gene: TRBD1; clone size: NA; J gene: TRBJ2-7; CDR3 DNA: TGTGCCAGCAGCCCCGGACAGGGACCGCGAGAGCAGTACTTC; CDR3 protein: CASSPGQGPREQYF
V gene: TRBV3-1/TRBV3-2; D gene: NA; clone size: NA; J gene: TRBJ2-3; CDR3 DNA: TGTGCCAGCAGCCCGGGGACCAGCACAGATACGCAGTATTTT; CDR3 protein: CASSPGTSTDTQYF
V gene: TRBV5-6; D gene: TRBD1; clone size: NA; J gene: TRBJ1-2; CDR3 DNA: TGTGCCAGCAGCTTGGCCAAACAGGGGGGCGGCTACACCTTC; CDR3 protein: CASSLAKQGGGYTF
V gene: TRBV10-3; D gene: TRBD2; clone size: NA; J gene: TRBJ2-3; CDR3 DNA: TGTGCCATCAGTGGTCCTGGCGGGGGGTCGCAGTATTTT; CDR3 protein: CAISGPGGGSQYF
V gene: TRBV4-1; D gene: TRBD1; clone size: NA; J gene: TRBJ1-6; CDR3 DNA: TGCGCCAGCAGCCAAGATTTGGTGAGACCACAGGGGACGAGGACTTCACCCCTCCACTTT; CDR3 protein: CASSQDLVRPQGTRTSPLHF
V gene: TRBV27; D gene: TRBD1; clone size: NA; J gene: TRBJ1-6; CDR3 DNA: TGTGCCAGCAGGTTACTTGGGACAGGGTTCTCACCCCTCCACTTT; CDR3 protein: CASRLLGTGFSPLHF
V gene: TRBV4-2; D gene: NA; clone size: NA; J gene: TRBJ2-2; CDR3 DNA: TGTGCCAGCAGCCAAGATTCCCCCCAGGGTTACACCGGGGAGCTGTTTTTT; CDR3 protein: CASSQDSPQGYTGELFF
V gene: TRBV5-5; D gene: TRBD1; clone size: few; J gene: TRBJ2-7; CDR3 DNA: TGTGCCAGCAGCGTGGACAGGAGCTCCTACGAGCAGTACTTC; CDR3 protein: CASSVDRSSYEQYF
V gene: TRBV4-1; D gene: NA; clone size: once; J gene: TRBJ1-2; CDR3 DNA: TGCGCCAGCAGCCAAGATCTAGACAGAACAAATTCTAACTATGGCTACACCTTC; CDR3 protein: CASSQDLDRTNSNYGYTF
V gene: TRBV9; D gene: NA; clone size: NA; J gene: TRBJ2-5; CDR3 DNA: TGTGCCAGCAGCGGGGGGATTCGGGAGACCCAGTACTTC; CDR3 protein: CASSGGIRETQYF
V gene: TRBV27; D gene: NA; clone size: NA; J gene: TRBJ2-3; CDR3 DNA: TGTGCCAGCAGTCCAACAGGGACTGATACGCAGTATTTT; CDR3 protein: CASSPTGTDTQYF
V gene: TRBV5-6; D gene: NA; clone size: NA; J gene: TRBJ2-7; CDR3 DNA: TGTGCCAGCAGCCGGGGGGGACAGGGTCGGTACGAGCAGTACTTC; CDR3 protein: CASSRGGQGRYEQYF
V gene: TRBV25-1; D gene: TRBD1; clone size: NA; J gene: TRBJ1-1; CDR3 DNA: TGTGCCAGCAGTCCATTGGGGACAGCTCTGAACACTGAAGCTTTCTTT; CDR3 protein: CASSPLGTALNTEAFF
V gene: TRBV5-6; D gene: NA; clone size: NA; J gene: TRBJ2-3; CDR3 DNA: TGTGCCAGCAGCTATCCAGGAGGGGGGGGAACCACAGATACGCAGTATTTT; CDR3 protein: CASSYPGGGGTTDTQYF
V gene: TRBV27; D gene: NA; clone size: NA; J gene: TRBJ2-5; CDR3 DNA: TGTGCCACCCGAATGGGGGCAAGCGAGACCCAGTACTTC; CDR3 protein: CATRMGASETQYF
V gene: TRBV5-4; D gene: NA; clone size: once; J gene: TRBJ1-1; CDR3 DNA: TGTGCCAGCAGCTTGGAGAGGGGCAGTGAAGCTTTCTTT; CDR3 protein: CASSLERGSEAFF
V gene: TRBV7-9; D gene: TRBD1; clone size: NA; J gene: TRBJ1-6; CDR3 DNA: TGTGCCAGCAGCCCTCCAACAGGGGGTGGGAATTCACCCCTCCACTTT; CDR3 protein: CASSPPTGGGNSPLHF
V gene: TRBV18; D gene: TRBD1; clone size: NA; J gene: TRBJ1-1; CDR3 DNA: TGTGCCAGCTCACCACCTGGGCAGGGGGGCCTGAACACTGAAGCTTTCTTT; CDR3 protein: CASSPPGQGGLNTEAFF
V gene: TRBV14; D gene: NA; clone size: NA; J gene: TRBJ1-1; CDR3 DNA: TGTGCCAGCAGCCTCCAAATGAACACTGAAGCTTTCTTT; CDR3 protein: CASSLQMNTEAFF